These 4 T cell receptor beta chains were all obtained from the same sample, sequenced in a study of beta chain features in type 1 diabetes. Expressed TCRB transcripts were sequenced because the entire RNA isolate underwent reverse transcription. The repertoire was sequenced with immunoSEQ multiplex PCR; TCRdb's copy has only in-frame clones and lacks some. The top ten clones hold 0.02% to 0.03% of a sample with 850,000 to 900,000 clones, 17% of them seen once. Sequenced input: naive CD4+ T cells from blood. These receptors were collected from a woman between 18 and 30 years old in good health.

The CDR3 region is CASSPRGRAETQYF. The DNA for the CDR3 is TGTGCCAGCTCCCCCAGGGGGAGAGCGGAGACCCAGTACTTC. V gene TRBV18 combines with J gene TRBJ2-5, with 7 bases that match TRBD1. The V and J ends lost 6 bases and 5 bases, in that order; junction bases with no gene match: 9. The germline V gene encodes CDR1 KGHSH and CDR2 LQKENI. This CDR3 is built from 14 residues.

This chain links TRBV11-2 with TRBJ2-5; no firm D call. CDR1 and CDR2 from the germline V gene are SGHAT and FQNNGV. Trimming pared 8 bases from V and 2 bases from J, leaving 9 bases between. CDR3 length: 12 residues. The CDR3: CASGSEQETQYF. CDR3 nucleotide sequence: TGTGCCAGCGGGTCGGAACAAGAGACCCAGTACTTC.

The gene calls are TRBV4-3 and TRBJ1-4, with D uncertain. The CDR3 sequence is 14 residues long. The germline CDR1 and CDR2 sequences are LGHNA and YSLEER. With 1 base removed from V and 6 bases from J, the gap between germline ends came to 9 bases. This chain's CDR3 is CASSQVPLDEKLFF. Written as DNA, the CDR3 is TGCGCCAGCAGCCAAGTACCCTTAGATGAAAAACTGTTTTTT.

This clone has only a few counts. The J gene is TRBJ2-3, the V gene TRBV10-3, with a weak D call TRBD2 (6 bases). The CDR3 totals 12 residues. V lost 6 bases and J lost 4, with 8 bases in between. Germline-derived CDR1 and CDR2 are ENHRY and SYGVKD. CDR3: CAIRTSSDTQYF. CDR3 DNA sequence: TGTGCCATCAGGACTAGTTCAGATACGCAGTATTTT.